This T cell receptor beta chain is from a study of shared clonotypes between healthy human individuals. Study information: Researchers drew samples from two women and a few men aged 18 to 49. Study observations and caveats: Deeper or shallower sequencing was expected to change how clonotypes are shared among donors. It was only blood that was sampled, and tissue repertoires likely differ.

A remark on this clone: What it recognizes is unknown.

Clones were read by immunoSEQ multiplex PCR, and TCRdb kept only the in-frame ones, dropping some. This sample has fewer than 600,000 clones; around three quarters occur once, and the top ten carry about 11%. Germline values: CDR1 SGHVS, CDR2 FQNEAQ. There are 15 residues in the CDR3. V was clipped by 5 bases and J by 0 bases, with 14 bases between them. The receptor was derived from a woman between 35 and 50 years old in good health. Some clones in this sample may be carry-over from other donors' samples. The V gene is TRBV7-8, the J gene TRBJ2-7; TRBD1 is a possible D gene (5 bases). The sequencing sample was made of PBMCs. The DNA of the CDR3 is TGTGCCAGCAGCCGTCCCGCAGGGTTCTCCTACGAGCAGTACTTC. Residues: CASSRPAGFSYEQYF.